Listed here is a single T cell receptor beta chain. This clonotype was seen repeatedly, ten times or more. The target of this receptor is not known. No base-level quality is on record; no much larger clone is a single base apart. Sequences MGHRA (CDR1) and YSYEKL (CDR2) are obtained from the germline V gene. The CDR3 numbers 16 residues from cysteine through phenylalanine. The only DNA kept is the CDR3, 48 bases in frame from the first base. V is pared back by 1 base and J by 4 bases, with 15 bases lying between the germline termini. The intended sense of this specimen's time point label: day 60 (about 2 months) after transplantation. The sample's treatment or condition, from its label and the paper: allogeneic hematopoietic cell transplantation with graft depleted of TCRalphabeta T cells and CD19 B cells. The children who served as transplant recipients had been given grafts of TCRalphabeta/CD19-depleted allogeneic hematopoietic cells.

The source of the sample is a study of T-cell reconstitution after alpha-beta-depleted transplantation in children (dated by TCRdb to 2016 to 2018). The study in broad terms: Using TCR repertoire profiling, the study followed T-cell immune reconstitution in a quantitative way in children after TCRalphabeta/CD19-depleted allogeneic hematopoietic cell transplantation.

The study at large found these results: Hyperexpanded clone frequencies declined over subsequent months; after one year, T-cell counts and TCRbeta diversity were mostly attributed to newly produced T cells. Apparently early alphabetaT-cell count recovery about two months after transplant reportedly relied on only several hundred rapidly expanded clones derived from non-depleted graft cells. In some patients, the high TCRbeta diversity seen at day 60 was put down to recipient T cells and intrathymic progenitors that had survived conditioning.

The library was made by PCR. The sample was run on an Illumina HiSeq 2500. TCR libraries were prepared with molecular barcoding, using unique molecular identifiers to normalize TCRbeta repertoire quantification. TCRdb redid the processing of the public reads, applying fastp at Q25 and MiXCR, and retained in-frame beta chains. Every entry covers one CDR3 protein and lists the most common genes and DNA from its rows. This sample gives about 3,000 distinct CDR3 sequences in total; roughly 30% of them show up just once. The ten largest clones capture roughly two thirds of the sample. The sample in question was PBMCs, mostly from graft donor cells, obtained 60 days after TCRalphabeta/CD19-depleted stem cell transplant. The chain is made from TRBV4-1 and TRBJ2-3; the D segment could be TRBD1, given 5 matching bases. The origin of this receptor is a male patient aged 2-15 years who had a stem cell transplant for acute myeloid leukemia, so the T cells may come from the graft donor. The CDR3 protein sequence reads: CASSQGEGADPDTQYF. The sequenced DNA is TGCGCCAGCAGCCAAGGGGAAGGGGCGGATCCAGATACGCAGTATTTT.